Reported below is one TCR beta chain. These data belong to a study of T cells after somatic rescue of genetic block. Trimming removed 6 bases from V and 1 base from J; junction bases left unmatched: 7. In germline, CDR1 is LNHDA, CDR2 SQIVND (reference sequence). The CDR3 extends over 15 amino acids. Only in-frame clones appear in the TCRdb table, and some are missing; sequencing was by immunoSEQ multiplex PCR. The sample lists about 68,000 clones; 92% were seen once. Sequencing was performed on peripheral blood mononuclear cells (PBMCs). The chain uses TRBV19 and TRBJ1-1, with 8 positions matching TRBD1. This receptor was obtained from a man in his forties. In DNA form, the CDR3 reads TGTGCCAGTAGCGGGACAGGCAATCGGAACACTGAAGCTTTCTTT. Residues: CASSGTGNRNTEAFF. Full variable domain (missing parts from reference TRBV19 and TRBJ1-1): DGGITQSPKYLFRKEGQNVTLSCEQNLNHDAMYWYRQDPGQGLRLIYYSQIVNDFQKGDIAEGYSVSREKKESFPLTVTSAQKNPTAFYLCASSGTGNRNTEAFFGQGTRLTVV.